The 31 T cell receptor beta chains below all came from one sample that was sequenced in a study of cytomegalovirus exposure and HLA in healthy donors. The PCR contained 60 Vbeta and 13 Jbeta primers. Assay: immunoSEQ multiplex PCR; the TCRdb copy retains only in-frame clones and omits some. The profile shows approximately 120,000 clones, approximately 75% of them singletons. What was sequenced was PBMCs. These receptors were taken from a woman in her 50s in good health and CMV-seronegative.

This chain links TRBV19 with TRBJ2-1, with 7 bases lining up with TRBD2. The CDR3 runs 16 residues. Per germline, CDR1 LNHDA and CDR2 SQIVND (reference sequence). Unmatched junction bases numbered 13, after V lost 5 bases and J lost 6 bases. The CDR3 DNA sequence: TGTGCCAGTAGTTTAATTTCGGCGGGAGTGGTCAATGAGCAGTTCTTC. Its protein product is CASSLISAGVVNEQFF.

The chain carries TRBV6-5 and TRBJ1-2; D is undetermined. Trimming removed 4 bases from V and 1 base from J, with 13 bases in between. The length of the CDR3 is 15 residues. CDR1 and CDR2 (germline): MNHEY, SVGAGI. The CDR3 region has the DNA TGTGCCAGCAGTTTTTCTCGGTCGGGTAACTATGGCTACACCTTC. It translates to CASSFSRSGNYGYTF.

This chain links TRBV18 with TRBJ2-7, with D tentatively TRBD1 (5 bases). This CDR3 region has 16 residues. Trimming cost V 3 bases and J 6 bases, with 21 bases left between them. Germline V CDR1 and CDR2: KGHSH, LQKENI. The CDR3 bases are TGTGCCAGCTCACCGCAGCCTAGTGCAGGGAACTTCGAGCAGTACTTC. Translated: CASSPQPSAGNFEQYF.

This clone appeared once. The chain has TRBV2 and TRBJ2-7; possible D gene TRBD1, 6 bases. The CDR3 length is 16 residues. Trimming cost V 6 bases and J 2 bases, with 20 bases left between them. Looked up from germline, CDR1 is SNHLY and CDR2 is FYNNEI. In nucleotides, the CDR3 is TGTGCCAGCAGCCACCCCCTTCAGGGGTCCCCCTACGAGCAGTACTTC. Amino acid sequence: CASSHPLQGSPYEQYF.

This clone was recorded once. The chain uses TRBV5-4 and TRBJ2-7; TRBD1 matches 9 bases. Germline V gene sequence: CDR1 SGHNT, CDR2 YYREEE (reference sequence). The CDR3 contains 15 residues. V was pared by 0 bases and J by 4 bases, with 5 bases of the junction left unmatched. The CDR3 loop reads CASSLGGTGLYEQYF. CDR3 nucleotide sequence: TGTGCCAGCAGCTTGGGGGGGACAGGGTTATACGAGCAGTACTTC.

The DNA of the CDR3 is TGTGCCAGCAGCCTGTGGGAGCTCGGAAACACCATATATTTT. Its translation is CASSLWELGNTIYF. This chain uses TRBV14 with TRBJ1-3; D unclear. In germline, CDR1 is SGHDN, CDR2 FVKESK. Deletions cut 4 bases from V and 4 bases from J, with 11 bases between. CDR3 length: 14 residues.

This clone was found once. The rearrangement joins TRBV2 to TRBJ1-5; D might be TRBD1 (5 bases). Germline values: CDR1 SNHLY, CDR2 FYNNEI. There are 15 residues in the CDR3. V was shortened by 4 bases and J by 5 bases, with 15 bases between the two germline ends. The CDR3 region is CASSALAGGYQPQHF. CDR3 DNA: TGTGCCAGCAGTGCCCTCGCCGGGGGTTATCAGCCCCAGCATTTT.

The chain couples TRBV28 to TRBJ1-1; unclear D gene. The CDR3 has 14 amino acids. The germline gives CDR1 MDHEN, CDR2 SYDVKM. V shed 6 bases and J shed 4 bases, with 15 bases lying between them. CDR3 in DNA: TGTGCCAGCAGCTTCCGTCCGGGTGGCACTGAAGCTTTCTTT. This encodes CASSFRPGGTEAFF.

The CDR3 DNA sequence: TGTGCCAGCTCACCTGTGGCAGGTAACGCCTACGAGCAGTACTTC. Protein product: CASSPVAGNAYEQYF. The chain carries TRBV18 and TRBJ2-7; D is unclear. The V and J ends lost 3 bases and 2 bases respectively, with 14 bases between them. The CDR3 totals 15 residues. Per the germline V gene, CDR1 is KGHSH and CDR2 is LQKENI.

The rearrangement joins TRBV5-1 to TRBJ1-1; tentatively, D is TRBD1 (6 bases). Trimming cost V 4 bases and J 1 base, with 11 bases left between them. Germline lookup yields CDR1 SGHRS and CDR2 YFSETQ. This CDR3 has 14 residues. This CDR3 reads CASSIPGQNTEAFF. CDR3 DNA: TGCGCCAGCAGCATTCCGGGACAGAACACTGAAGCTTTCTTT.

V gene TRBV18 combines with J gene TRBJ2-7; 9 positions agree with TRBD2. The CDR3 is 13 residues long. J lost 5 bases, V lost 3 bases, and 2 bases had no gene match. The germline CDR1 and CDR2 sequences are KGHSH and LQKENI. CDR3 residues: CASSPSGRDEQYF. The CDR3 DNA follows: TGTGCCAGCTCACCTAGCGGGAGAGACGAGCAGTACTTC.

The chain couples TRBV19 to TRBJ1-2; TRBD1 matches at 11 bases. The junction had 8 bases not matched to a gene; V was cut back by 7 bases and J by 7 bases. Germline CDR1 reads LNHDA; CDR2 reads SQIVND (reference sequence). The CDR3 totals 14 residues. The DNA of the CDR3 is TGTGCCAGTAAGCCGGGACAGGGGGACTCTGGCTACACCTTC. Its translation is CASKPGQGDSGYTF.

The chain carries TRBV25-1 and TRBJ2-2, with TRBD2 identical over 8 bases. This CDR3 is 16 amino acids long. Germline V gene sequence: CDR1 MGHDK, CDR2 SYGVNS. The junction had 6 bases not matched to a gene; V was cut back by 0 bases and J by 6 bases. DNA for the CDR3: TGTGCCAGCAGTGAATATTGGCGGGAGGCGGCCGGGGAGCTGTTTTTT. Residues: CASSEYWREAAGELFF.

The chain joins TRBV29-1 to TRBJ2-3; 9 nucleotides match TRBD1. The CDR3 length is 14 residues. The ends lost 6 bases at V and 2 bases at J; junction bases unmatched: 6. Germline loops: CDR1 SQVTM, CDR2 ANQGSEA. CDR3 sequence reads: CSVGDRVSTDTQYF. The CDR3 DNA reads TGCAGCGTGGGGGACAGGGTCTCCACAGATACGCAGTATTTT.

This clone has more than one count but fewer than ten. The chain recombines TRBV19 with TRBJ1-5; perhaps TRBD1 as D (6 bases). This CDR3 has 15 residues. Trimming removed 3 bases at V and 6 bases at J, with 15 bases between. Germline loops: CDR1 LNHDA, CDR2 SQIVND (reference sequence). CDR3 sequence: CASSITREGGQPQHF. CDR3 DNA: TGTGCCAGTAGTATTACCAGGGAAGGGGGTCAGCCCCAGCATTTT.

This rearrangement joins TRBV7-3 to TRBJ2-1; 13 bases map to TRBD2. CDR3 length equals 17 residues. Germline V gene data show CDR1 as SGHTA and CDR2 as FQGTGA. V lost 5 bases and J lost 5; bases outside the gene matches: 9. The CDR3 nucleotides are TGTGCCAGCAGCCCCTATGCGGGGACTAGCGGGAACAATGAGCAGTTCTTC. Translating gives CASSPYAGTSGNNEQFF. Supplemented by reference TRBV7-3 and TRBJ2-1, the full variable domain reads GAGVSQTPSNKVTEKGKYVELRCDPISGHTALYWYRQSLGQGPEFLIYFQGTGAADDSGLPNDRFFAVRPEGSVSTLKIQRTERGDSAVYLCASSPYAGTSGNNEQFFGPGTRLTVL.

The chain employs TRBV30 and TRBJ1-4, with D unclear. Between the trimmed V and J ends, which lost 2 bases and 2 bases, there was a span of 9 bases. Germline V gene sequence: CDR1 GTSNPN, CDR2 SVGIG (reference sequence). The CDR3 loop spans 14 amino acids. The CDR3 spells CAWSSGLTNEKLFF. DNA of the CDR3: TGTGCCTGGAGTAGTGGACTTACTAATGAAAAACTGTTTTTT. The full variable domain, rest sourced from reference TRBV30 and TRBJ1-4, is SQTIHQWPATLVQPVGSPLSLECTVEGTSNPNLYWYRQAAGRGLQLLFYSVGIGQISSEVPQNLSASRPQDRQFILSSKKLLLSDSGFYLCAWSSGLTNEKLFFGSGTQLSVL.

This chain links TRBV7-3 with TRBJ2-3; TRBD2 aligns across 13 bases. V lost 5 bases, J lost 9 bases, and 5 bases stayed unmatched. The length of the CDR3 is 14 residues. The germline V gene has CDR1 SGHTA and CDR2 FQGTGA. Written as DNA, the CDR3 is TGTGCCAGCAGCCTAGGGGGACTAGCGGGAACGCAGTATTTT. This sequence encodes CASSLGGLAGTQYF.

The chain combines TRBV4-3 with TRBJ2-5; 10 bases fit TRBD2. The DNA end is more similar to TRBJ2-7, so the J call may be wrong. Germline V gene sequence: CDR1 LGHNA, CDR2 YSLEER. The CDR3 contains 16 residues. CDR3 sequence (DNA): TGCGCCAGCAGCCAAGATTCTAGCGGGAGTGTATACGAGCAGTACTTC. Its protein product is CASSQDSSGSVYEQYF.

The rearrangement uses TRBV5-5 and TRBJ2-5; 7 nucleotides line up with TRBD1. Germline V CDR1 and CDR2: SGHKS, YYEKEE (reference sequence). The CDR3 is made up of 15 amino acids. Trimming took 0 bases from V and 4 from J; bases not matched to a gene: 6. The CDR3 DNA is TGTGCCAGCAGCTTGGTAACAGGGGTGGGAGAGACCCAGTACTTC. Its translation: CASSLVTGVGETQYF.

The chain is built from TRBV29-1 and TRBJ1-4, with D tentatively TRBD1 (5 bases). This CDR3 is built from 14 residues. Germline CDR1 reads SQVTM; CDR2 reads ANQGSEA. V lost 7 bases and J lost 2, with 14 bases in between. The CDR3 sequence is CSGLGGGTNEKLFF. Here the CDR3 DNA reads TGCAGCGGCCTTGGCGGGGGGACTAATGAAAAACTGTTTTTT.

This chain joins TRBV6-6 and TRBJ1-1, with TRBD1 identical over 8 bases. After removal of 0 bases from V and 7 bases from J, the junction contained 10 bases not matched to a gene. CDR1 is MNHNY and CDR2 is SVGAGI in the germline V gene (reference sequence). The CDR3 extends over 16 amino acids. The CDR3 sequence: CASSYSPLDREDEAFF. CDR3 coding DNA: TGTGCCAGCAGTTACTCCCCCTTGGACAGGGAGGATGAAGCTTTCTTT.

Within the sample, this clone is medium-sized. V gene TRBV27 combines with J gene TRBJ2-2; TRBD1 agrees at 7 bases. The V segment lost 8 bases and the J segment 3 bases; nucleotides outside the gene matches: 6. From germline, CDR1 is MNHEY and CDR2 SMNVEV (reference sequence). This CDR3 contains 14 residues. CDR3 in amino acids: CASRNRGDTGELFF. Here the CDR3 DNA reads TGTGCCAGCCGAAACAGGGGAGACACCGGGGAGCTGTTTTTT.

This chain connects TRBV2 to TRBJ2-2, with TRBD1 identical over 7 bases. Germline loops: CDR1 SNHLY, CDR2 FYNNEI. V dropped 8 bases and J dropped 0; count of bases not matched to a gene: 3. The CDR3 covers 14 residues. Written as DNA, the CDR3 is TGTGCCAGCGAGGACAGGACGAACACCGGGGAGCTGTTTTTT. This sequence encodes CASEDRTNTGELFF.

V is TRBV18 and J is TRBJ1-4; 8 bases map to TRBD1. The CDR3 runs 15 residues. Germline V gene sequence: CDR1 KGHSH, CDR2 LQKENI. Trimming removed 3 bases from V and 6 bases from J; junction bases left unmatched: 6. The CDR3 DNA reads TGTGCCAGCTCACCCGTTCAGGGGGCTGATGAAAAACTGTTTTTT. Translation: CASSPVQGADEKLFF.

The chain recombines TRBV9 with TRBJ2-1; 12 positions agree with TRBD2. Germline V gives CDR1 SGDLS, CDR2 YYNGEE. The ends lost 3 bases at V and 9 bases at J; junction bases unmatched: 4. The length of the CDR3 is 14 residues. CDR3 loop: CASSGLAGVGEQFF. CDR3 in DNA: TGTGCCAGCAGCGGACTAGCGGGAGTGGGTGAGCAGTTCTTC. Supplemented by reference TRBV9 and TRBJ2-1, the full variable domain reads DSGVTQTPKHLITATGQRVTLRCSPRSGDLSVYWYQQSLDQGLQFLIQYYNGEERAKGNILERFSAQQFPDLHSELNLSSLELGDSALYFCASSGLAGVGEQFFGPGTRLTVL.

This clone was seen only a few times. V is TRBV7-3 and J is TRBJ2-1, with TRBD2 as a possible D gene (5 bases). The ends were cut back, 1 base at V and 5 bases at J, with 9 bases in the middle. CDR3 length: 14 residues. CDR1 and CDR2 (germline): SGHTA, FQGTGA. CDR3 residues: CASSLRQEDNEQFF. As DNA, the CDR3 is TGTGCCAGCAGCTTAAGGCAGGAGGACAATGAGCAGTTCTTC.

In its sample, this clone was seen once. V usage is TRBV7-2 and J usage is TRBJ2-1; 13 nucleotides agree with TRBD2. Germline CDR1 is SGHTA and CDR2 is FQGNSA. The CDR3 consists of 17 residues. Germline trimming cut 5 bases from V and 8 bases from J; bases unmatched to any gene: 12. The CDR3 DNA reads as TGTGCCAGCAGCATAACTAGCGGGAGGGTAACAGGGGATGAGCAGTTCTTC. It codes for CASSITSGRVTGDEQFF.

The chain recombines TRBV28 with TRBJ2-1; D is possibly TRBD2 (6 bases). The germline V gene encodes CDR1 MDHEN and CDR2 SYDVKM. The CDR3 consists of 12 residues. DNA of the CDR3: TGTGGGGTGGAGGGGTTCGGGAATGAGCAGTTCTTC. Translated, it gives CGVEGFGNEQFF.

The chain uses TRBV9 and TRBJ2-7, with D possibly TRBD2 on 6 matching bases. Germline V gives CDR1 SGDLS, CDR2 YYNGEE. This CDR3 spans 15 amino acids. V lost 0 bases, J lost 2 bases, and 12 bases lay in between. The DNA for the CDR3 is TGTGCCAGCAGCGTAGGAGCGGGCCTTCCCTACGAGCAGTACTTC. Translated, it gives CASSVGAGLPYEQYF.

V usage is TRBV27 and J usage is TRBJ2-5, with D perhaps matching TRBD2 (6 bases). The V and J ends lost 1 base and 2 bases respectively, with 14 bases between them. The CDR3 extends over 16 amino acids. Looked up from germline, CDR1 is MNHEY and CDR2 is SMNVEV (reference sequence). CDR3 nucleotides: TGTGCCAGCAGTTTATTCCCACTAGCTCCACAAGAGACCCAGTACTTC. Amino acid sequence: CASSLFPLAPQETQYF.